This T cell receptor (beta chain) came from a study of T cell responses to AZD1222 COVID-19 vaccine. TCRdb's table, derived via immunoSEQ multiplex PCR, lists solely in-frame clones and lacks some. The sample lists about 76,000 clones, 65% to 80% seen once, with about 25% in the top ten. The CDR3 consists of 13 residues. With 5 bases removed from V and 10 bases from J, the gap between germline ends came to 15 bases. Germline assignment: CDR1 SGHTA and CDR2 FQGTGA. Broader study findings: An increase in Spike-specific TCR breadth and depth was observed after two AZD1222 doses.

With respect to this clone: Antigen: not known.

The chain has TRBV7-3 and TRBJ2-1; no firm D call. The TCR originated in an adult who received the MenACWY meningococcal vaccine as a control. The sequencing used peripheral blood, collected 28 days after the second dose of the MenACWY control vaccine. The CDR3 DNA reads TGTGCCAGCAGCGTAGTGGGGTTCGGGGAGCAGTTCTTC. It specifies CASSVVGFGEQFF.